These T cell receptor beta chains were read from a single sample in a study of cytomegalovirus exposure and HLA in healthy donors. Sequencing was performed with immunoSEQ multiplex PCR; in TCRdb, only in-frame clones are kept and a portion is missing. The sample has 150,000 to 200,000 clones, around three quarters seen once. The sequencing sample was made of PBMCs. The receptors were sampled from a woman in her thirties in good health and CMV-seropositive. Both conserved end residues are part of each CDR3. The D gene is left open where the match is weak.

NA,TRBV5-1,CASSIDDSTDTQYF
NA,TRBV7-2,CASSLLGGTRTDTQYF
NA,TRBV5-5,CASSSQTGELFF
NA,TRBV29-1,CSVGELERGEQFF
NA,TRBV6-5,CASSYWGQGEEKLFF
NA,TRBV5-6,CASSLAQGYAYEQYF
NA,TRBV28,CASSLRNTEAFF
NA,TRBV18,CASSPSRGSYEQYF
NA,TRBV25-1,CASSDPSTYEQYF
TRBD2,TRBV19,CASSRNSGGTTGELFF
NA,TRBV23-1,CASPVVRTYEQYF
NA,TRBV28,CASSPPGGNYGYTF
NA,TRBV4-1,CASSQIMFPDTQYF
NA,TRBV25-1,CASSESSPSEKLFF
TRBD1,TRBV5-1,CASSLWGAGTGLNYGYTF
NA,TRBV10-3,CAIKVQGENTEAFF
NA,TRBV19,CASSIQSTNEKLFF
NA,TRBV6-5,CASSFAGKDYGYTF
TRBD1,TRBV4-3,CASSQSGTDQETQYF
NA,TRBV2,CASSETELNTEAFF
NA,TRBV28,CASSFARDTEAFF